This T cell receptor (beta chain) appears in the sequencing data of a study of blood T cell repertoires in COVID-19. Method: immunoSEQ multiplex PCR; TCRdb's copy keeps in-frame clones and lacks some. The sample has under 350,000 clones, around 84% seen once; the top ten hold 1.3%. This TCR was recovered from a man in his 70s with acute or convalescent COVID-19. The sequenced sample was peripheral blood.

CDR3: CASSPDRGGDEQYF. In DNA, the CDR3 is TGTGCCAGCAGTCCGGACAGGGGCGGCGACGAGCAGTACTTC. V gene TRBV2 combines with J gene TRBJ2-7; 9 nucleotides agree with TRBD1. Germline assignment: CDR1 SNHLY and CDR2 FYNNEI. CDR3 size: 14 residues. The J segment lost 5 bases and the V segment lost 5 bases, leaving 7 bases of the junction unmatched.